This is a list of T cell receptor beta chains from one sample in a study of control samples from healthy donors and cancer patients. Clones were read by immunoSEQ multiplex PCR, and TCRdb kept only the in-frame ones, dropping some. This table has approximately 94,000 clones, 90% to 95% appearing once. What was sequenced was blood. The source is a woman in her thirties in good health. The CDR3 runs from the conserved cysteine through the conserved F or W. D genes are given only for firm matches. The size of a clone is reported for some rows only, either as once, few or many, or as a class for expanded clones.

V gene	clone size	D gene	J gene	CDR3 DNA	CDR3 protein
TRBV11-2	NA	NA	TRBJ2-7	TGTGCCAGCAGCCTTAACTCCTACGAGCAGTACTTC	CASSLNSYEQYF
TRBV3-1/TRBV3-2	NA	NA	TRBJ2-4	TGTGCCAGCAGCCAAGGGGCAGGGCCAAAAAACATTCAGTACTTC	CASSQGAGPKNIQYF
TRBV7-3	NA	NA	TRBJ1-6	TGTGCCAGCAGCTTCGACAGAACTAATTCACCCCTCCACTTT	CASSFDRTNSPLHF
TRBV29-1	NA	NA	TRBJ2-3	TGCAGCGTTGAAGGGTTCACAGGTAGCACAGATACGCAGTATTTT	CSVEGFTGSTDTQYF
TRBV7-9	NA	NA	TRBJ1-2	TGTGCCAGCAGCTTCCTCAGCGTTTATGGCTACACCTTC	CASSFLSVYGYTF
TRBV3-1/TRBV3-2	NA	NA	TRBJ1-1	TGTGCCAGCAGCCAGTACAGTGCTGAAGCTTTCTTT	CASSQYSAEAFF
TRBV28	NA	NA	TRBJ1-4	TGTGCCAGCAGTACCGGAGGAACTAATGAAAAACTGTTTTTT	CASSTGGTNEKLFF
TRBV5-1	NA	NA	TRBJ1-1	TGCGCCAGCAGCTTGTTAGCTTCGAACACTGAAGCTTTCTTT	CASSLLASNTEAFF
TRBV3-1/TRBV3-2	NA	TRBD2	TRBJ2-1	TGTGCCAGCAGCCACGGACTAGCGGGGGGCCACAATGAGCAGTTCTTC	CASSHGLAGGHNEQFF
TRBV30	NA	NA	TRBJ2-1	TGTGCCTGGATAAACAGGGCCAAAAACAATGAGCAGTTCTTC	CAWINRAKNNEQFF
TRBV28	NA	NA	TRBJ1-1	TGTGCCAGCAGTTTATTAACCGGGGTGAACACTGAAGCTTTCTTT	CASSLLTGVNTEAFF
TRBV11-2	NA	NA	TRBJ2-5	TGTGCCAGCAGCTCCACCCGCGGGGTAGAGACCCAGTACTTC	CASSSTRGVETQYF
TRBV2	NA	TRBD1	TRBJ1-2	TGTGCCAGCAGTATGGGGACAGGGGGCAATGGCTACACCTTC	CASSMGTGGNGYTF
TRBV7-9	once	NA	TRBJ1-4	TGTGCCAGCAGCTTAGGTCAGGGCTATGAAAAACTGTTTTTT	CASSLGQGYEKLFF
TRBV5-1	NA	TRBD2	TRBJ2-7	TGCGCCAGCAGCCGATCTTTAGTCGGGACTAGCGGCTCCTACGAGCAGTACTTC	CASSRSLVGTSGSYEQYF
TRBV30	NA	NA	TRBJ1-1	TGTGCCTGGGGACGGGCCAGGGCTTTCTTT	CAWGRARAFF
TRBV14	NA	NA	TRBJ1-5	TGTGCCAGCAGCCAGAACGAGAGAGGGCCCCAGCATTTT	CASSQNERGPQHF